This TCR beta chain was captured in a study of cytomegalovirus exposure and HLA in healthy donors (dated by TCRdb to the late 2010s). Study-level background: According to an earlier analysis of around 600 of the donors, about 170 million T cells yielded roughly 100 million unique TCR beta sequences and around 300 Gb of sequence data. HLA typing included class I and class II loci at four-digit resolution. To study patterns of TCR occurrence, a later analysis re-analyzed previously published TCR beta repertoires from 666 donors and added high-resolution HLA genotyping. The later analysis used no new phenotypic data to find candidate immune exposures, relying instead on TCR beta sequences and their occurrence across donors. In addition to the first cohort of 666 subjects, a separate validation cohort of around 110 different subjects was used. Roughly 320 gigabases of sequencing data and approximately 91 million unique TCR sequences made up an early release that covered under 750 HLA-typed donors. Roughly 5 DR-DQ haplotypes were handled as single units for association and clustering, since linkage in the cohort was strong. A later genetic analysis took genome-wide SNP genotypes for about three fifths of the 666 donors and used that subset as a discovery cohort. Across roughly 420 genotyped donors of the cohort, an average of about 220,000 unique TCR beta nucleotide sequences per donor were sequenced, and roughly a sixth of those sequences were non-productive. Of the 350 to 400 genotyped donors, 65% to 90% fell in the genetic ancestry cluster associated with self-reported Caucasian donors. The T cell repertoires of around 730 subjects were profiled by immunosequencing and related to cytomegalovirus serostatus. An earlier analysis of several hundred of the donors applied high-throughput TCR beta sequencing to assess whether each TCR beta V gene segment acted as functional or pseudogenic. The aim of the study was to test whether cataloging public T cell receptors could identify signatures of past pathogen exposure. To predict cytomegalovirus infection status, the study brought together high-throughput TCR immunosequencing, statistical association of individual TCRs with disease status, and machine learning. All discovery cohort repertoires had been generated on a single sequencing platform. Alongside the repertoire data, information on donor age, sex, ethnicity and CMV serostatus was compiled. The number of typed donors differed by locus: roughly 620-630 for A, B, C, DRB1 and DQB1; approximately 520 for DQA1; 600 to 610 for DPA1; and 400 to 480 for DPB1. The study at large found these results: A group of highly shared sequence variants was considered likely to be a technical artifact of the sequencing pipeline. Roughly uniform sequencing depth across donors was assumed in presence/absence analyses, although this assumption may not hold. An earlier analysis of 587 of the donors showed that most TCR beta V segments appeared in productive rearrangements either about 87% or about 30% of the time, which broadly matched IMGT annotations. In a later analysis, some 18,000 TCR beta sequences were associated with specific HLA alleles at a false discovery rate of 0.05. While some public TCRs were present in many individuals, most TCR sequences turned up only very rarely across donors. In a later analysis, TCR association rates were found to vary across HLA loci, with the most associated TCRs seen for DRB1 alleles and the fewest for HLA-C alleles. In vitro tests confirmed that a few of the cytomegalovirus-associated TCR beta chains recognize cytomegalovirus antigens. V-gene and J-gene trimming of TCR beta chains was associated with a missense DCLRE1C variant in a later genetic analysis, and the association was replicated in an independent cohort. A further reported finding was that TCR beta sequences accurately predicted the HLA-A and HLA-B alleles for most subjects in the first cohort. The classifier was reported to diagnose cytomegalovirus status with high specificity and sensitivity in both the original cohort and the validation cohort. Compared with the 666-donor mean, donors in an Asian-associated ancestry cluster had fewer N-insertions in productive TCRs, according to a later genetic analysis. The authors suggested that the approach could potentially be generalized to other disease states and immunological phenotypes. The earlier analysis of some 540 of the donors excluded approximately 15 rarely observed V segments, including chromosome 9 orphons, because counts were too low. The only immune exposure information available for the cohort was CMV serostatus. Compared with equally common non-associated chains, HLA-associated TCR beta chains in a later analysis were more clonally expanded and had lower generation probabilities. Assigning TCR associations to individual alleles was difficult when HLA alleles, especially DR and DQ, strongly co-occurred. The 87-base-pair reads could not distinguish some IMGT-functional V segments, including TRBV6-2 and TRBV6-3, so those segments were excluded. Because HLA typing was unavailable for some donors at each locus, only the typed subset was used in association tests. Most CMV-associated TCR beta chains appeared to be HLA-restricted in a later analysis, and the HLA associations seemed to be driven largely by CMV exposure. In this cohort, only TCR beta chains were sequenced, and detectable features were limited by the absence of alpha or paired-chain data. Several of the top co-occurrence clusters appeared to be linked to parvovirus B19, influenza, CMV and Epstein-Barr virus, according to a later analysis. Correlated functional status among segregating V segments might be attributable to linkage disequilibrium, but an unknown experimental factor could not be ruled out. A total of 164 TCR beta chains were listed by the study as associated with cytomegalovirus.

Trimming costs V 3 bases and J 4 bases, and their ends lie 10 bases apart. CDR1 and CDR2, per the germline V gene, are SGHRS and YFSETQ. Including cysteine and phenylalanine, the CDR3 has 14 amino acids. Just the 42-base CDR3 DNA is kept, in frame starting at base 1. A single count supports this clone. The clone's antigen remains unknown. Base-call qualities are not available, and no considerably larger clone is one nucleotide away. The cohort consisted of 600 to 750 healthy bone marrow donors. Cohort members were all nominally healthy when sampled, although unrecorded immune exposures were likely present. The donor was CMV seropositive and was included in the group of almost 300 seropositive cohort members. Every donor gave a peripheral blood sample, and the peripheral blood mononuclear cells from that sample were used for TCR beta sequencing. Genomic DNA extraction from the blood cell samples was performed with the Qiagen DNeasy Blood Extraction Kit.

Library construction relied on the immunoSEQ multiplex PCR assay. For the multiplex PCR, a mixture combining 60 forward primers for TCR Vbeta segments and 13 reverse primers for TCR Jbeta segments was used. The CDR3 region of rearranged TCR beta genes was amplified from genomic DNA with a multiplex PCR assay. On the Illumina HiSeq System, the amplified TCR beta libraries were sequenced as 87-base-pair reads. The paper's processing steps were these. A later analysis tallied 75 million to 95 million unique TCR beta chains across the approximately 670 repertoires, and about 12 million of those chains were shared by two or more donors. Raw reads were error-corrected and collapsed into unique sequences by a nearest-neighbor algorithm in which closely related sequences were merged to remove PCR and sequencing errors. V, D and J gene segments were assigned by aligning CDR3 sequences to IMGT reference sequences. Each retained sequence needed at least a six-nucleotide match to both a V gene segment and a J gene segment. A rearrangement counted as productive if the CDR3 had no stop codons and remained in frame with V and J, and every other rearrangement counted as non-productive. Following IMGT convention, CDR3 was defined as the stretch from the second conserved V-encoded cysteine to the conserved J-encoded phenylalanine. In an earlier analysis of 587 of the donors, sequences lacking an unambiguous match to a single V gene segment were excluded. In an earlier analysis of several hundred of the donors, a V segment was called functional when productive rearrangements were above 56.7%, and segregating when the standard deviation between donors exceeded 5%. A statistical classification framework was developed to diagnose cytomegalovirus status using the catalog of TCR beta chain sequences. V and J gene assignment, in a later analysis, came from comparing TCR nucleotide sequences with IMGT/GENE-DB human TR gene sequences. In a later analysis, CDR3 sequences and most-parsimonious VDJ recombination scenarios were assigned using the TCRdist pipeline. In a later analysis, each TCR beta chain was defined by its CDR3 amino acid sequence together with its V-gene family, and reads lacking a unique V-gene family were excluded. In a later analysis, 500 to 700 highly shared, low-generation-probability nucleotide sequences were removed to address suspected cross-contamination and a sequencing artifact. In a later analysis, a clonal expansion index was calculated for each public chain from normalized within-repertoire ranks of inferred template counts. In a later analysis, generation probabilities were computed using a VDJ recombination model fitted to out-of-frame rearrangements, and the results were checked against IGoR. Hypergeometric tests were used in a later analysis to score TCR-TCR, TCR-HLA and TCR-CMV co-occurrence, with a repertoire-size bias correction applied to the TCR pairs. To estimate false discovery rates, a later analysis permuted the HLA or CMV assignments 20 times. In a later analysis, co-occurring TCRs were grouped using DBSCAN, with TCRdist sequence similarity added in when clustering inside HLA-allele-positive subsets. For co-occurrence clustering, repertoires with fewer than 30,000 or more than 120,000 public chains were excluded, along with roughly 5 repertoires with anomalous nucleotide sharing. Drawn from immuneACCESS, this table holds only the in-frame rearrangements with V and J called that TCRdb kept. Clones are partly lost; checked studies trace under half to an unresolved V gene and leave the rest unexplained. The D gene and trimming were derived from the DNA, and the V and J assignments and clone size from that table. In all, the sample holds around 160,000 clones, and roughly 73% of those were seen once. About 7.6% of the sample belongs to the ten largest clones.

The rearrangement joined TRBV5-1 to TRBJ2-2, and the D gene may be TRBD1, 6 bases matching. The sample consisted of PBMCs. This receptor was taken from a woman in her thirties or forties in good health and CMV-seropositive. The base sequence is TGCGCCAGCAGCTCTTGGACAGTCACCGGGGAGCTGTTTTTT. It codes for CASSSWTVTGELFF.